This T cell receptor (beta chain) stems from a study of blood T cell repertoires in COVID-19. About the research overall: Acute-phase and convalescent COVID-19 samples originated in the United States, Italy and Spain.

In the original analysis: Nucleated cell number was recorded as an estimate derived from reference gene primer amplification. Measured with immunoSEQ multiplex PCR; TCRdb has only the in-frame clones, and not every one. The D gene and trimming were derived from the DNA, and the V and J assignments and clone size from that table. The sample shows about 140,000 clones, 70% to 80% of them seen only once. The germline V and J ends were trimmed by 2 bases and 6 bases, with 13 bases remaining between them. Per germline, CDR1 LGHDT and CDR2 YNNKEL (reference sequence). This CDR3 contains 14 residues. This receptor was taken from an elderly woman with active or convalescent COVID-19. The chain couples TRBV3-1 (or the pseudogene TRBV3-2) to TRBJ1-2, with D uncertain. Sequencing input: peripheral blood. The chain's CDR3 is CASSQRGNGDGYTF. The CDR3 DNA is TGTGCCAGCAGCCAACGAGGGAATGGAGATGGCTACACCTTC.